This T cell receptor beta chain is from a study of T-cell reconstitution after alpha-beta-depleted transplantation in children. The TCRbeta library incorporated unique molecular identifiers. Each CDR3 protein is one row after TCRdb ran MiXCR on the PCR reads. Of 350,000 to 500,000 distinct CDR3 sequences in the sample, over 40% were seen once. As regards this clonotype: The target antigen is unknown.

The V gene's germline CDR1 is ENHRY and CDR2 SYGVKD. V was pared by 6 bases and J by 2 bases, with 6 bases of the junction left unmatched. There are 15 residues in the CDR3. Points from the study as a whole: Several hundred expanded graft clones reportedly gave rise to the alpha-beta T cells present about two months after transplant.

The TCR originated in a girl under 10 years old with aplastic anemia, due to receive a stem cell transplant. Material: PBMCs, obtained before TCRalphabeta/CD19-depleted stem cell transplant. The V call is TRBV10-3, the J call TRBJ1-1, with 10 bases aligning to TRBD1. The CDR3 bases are TGTGCCATCAGCGTGGGACAGGGGATAAACACTGAAGCTTTCTTT. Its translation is CAISVGQGINTEAFF.